This T cell receptor (beta chain) was recorded in a study of T-cell memory formation after mild COVID-19. MiXCR was run by TCRdb on the 5' RACE reads, yielding one entry per CDR3 protein. Of 150,000 to 200,000 distinct CDR3 sequences in the sample, 11% are singletons; the top ten hold approximately 3.8%. This clonotype was seen a handful of times. J was trimmed by 0 bases and V by 8 bases; bases with no gene match: 18. This CDR3 comprises 18 residues. This chain links TRBV12-3 or TRBV12-4 with TRBJ2-7; 8 bases match TRBD1. Sequenced: PBMCs or a T cell subset sorted from them (not recorded which). The clonotype was recovered from a man in his late teens or twenties who had mild COVID-19 (a few samples of this study predate the infection). Cell type and time point are not known. DNA for the CDR3: TGTGCCAGCGGGCCCCGCGGACGGCGACAGGGGTCCTCCTACGAGCAGTACTTC. This gives the protein CASGPRGRRQGSSYEQYF.